This is a list of T cell receptor beta chains from one sample in a study of shared clonotypes between healthy human individuals. Sequencing used immunoSEQ multiplex PCR; TCRdb keeps in-frame clones, though not all of them. The data show some 1.5 million clones, around 97% seen once. Sequencing was done on a sample of naive CD4+ T cells sorted from blood. All receptors come from a man between 25 and 39 years old in good health. CDR3s include the opening cysteine and the closing phenylalanine or tryptophan. The D gene is left open where the match is weak. The size entry is marked missing in some rows and otherwise reads once, few, many or a size class.

TRBJ2-3 | NA | TRBD1 | TRBV5-1 | TGCGCCAGCAGCCTCGGGACAGGCACAGATACGCAGTATTTT | CASSLGTGTDTQYF
TRBJ2-5 | NA | NA | TRBV11-3 | TGTGCCAGCAGTCTAGGGGGAATTCGGCAGACCCAGTACTTC | CASSLGGIRQTQYF
TRBJ2-7 | NA | TRBD2 | TRBV28 | TGTGCCAGCAGTAACCTCGGGGAGGGTGGCATTTACGAGCAGTACTTC | CASSNLGEGGIYEQYF
TRBJ1-2 | NA | NA | TRBV7-2 | TGTGCCAGCAGCCGATTACGGGGTTCCACTAACTATGGCTACACCTTC | CASSRLRGSTNYGYTF
TRBJ2-7 | NA | TRBD1 | TRBV9 | TGTGCCAGCAGCGTAGGGACAGGGGGCTTCTCCGAGCAGTACTTC | CASSVGTGGFSEQYF
TRBJ2-3 | NA | NA | TRBV5-4 | TGTGCCAGCAGCTTGGTTTCGCTGGGCAGAACCAGCACAGATACGCAGTATTTT | CASSLVSLGRTSTDTQYF
TRBJ2-7 | NA | NA | TRBV13 | TGTGCCAGCAGCCCCTCAAGGACATGGACCCATTACGAGCAGTACTTC | CASSPSRTWTHYEQYF
TRBJ1-1 | NA | NA | TRBV5-6 | TGTGCCAGCAGCTTGGTGGGGCCCGGAATGAACACTGAAGCTTTCTTT | CASSLVGPGMNTEAFF
TRBJ2-3 | NA | NA | TRBV18 | TGTGCCAGCTCACCGCTAGCGAGGGGGCCAACCACAGATACGCAGTATTTT | CASSPLARGPTTDTQYF
TRBJ2-2 | NA | NA | TRBV4-2 | TGTGCCAGCAGCCAAGTGACCCCCAAGACCGGGGAGCTGTTTTTT | CASSQVTPKTGELFF
TRBJ2-1 | NA | TRBD2 | TRBV7-3 | TGTGCCAGCAGCTTAGGGCTAGCGGAATACAATGAGCAGTTCTTC | CASSLGLAEYNEQFF
TRBJ2-7 | NA | TRBD1 | TRBV11-3 | TGTGCCAGCAGCCCCGGGACAGGGGACGCGCCGTACTTC | CASSPGTGDAPYF
TRBJ1-5 | once | NA | TRBV7-8 | TGTGCCAGCAGCTCGATCCGGGACACAGATCAGCCCCAGCATTTT | CASSSIRDTDQPQHF
TRBJ1-5 | NA | NA | TRBV27 | TGTGCCAGCAGTTTATGGGTCAGGGGACGCAATCAGCCCCAGCATTTT | CASSLWVRGRNQPQHF
TRBJ2-5 | NA | NA | TRBV5-1 | TGCGCCAGCAGCTCCCCCGGTGTGGCGGAGACCCAGTACTTC | CASSSPGVAETQYF
TRBJ2-5 | NA | TRBD1 | TRBV6-1 | TGTGCCAGCAGTGAAGCGACAGGGGCGACCATTCGGGAGACCCAGTACTTC | CASSEATGATIRETQYF
TRBJ2-1 | NA | NA | TRBV2 | TGTGCCAGCAGTGAAGGGACCGGGACCGTTCCGAATGAGCAGTTCTTC | CASSEGTGTVPNEQFF
TRBJ2-3 | NA | NA | TRBV11-2 | TGTGCCAGCACCTTACTGGGGACTAGCACAGATACGCAGTATTTT | CASTLLGTSTDTQYF
TRBJ1-1 | NA | TRBD1 | TRBV2 | TGTGCCAGCAGTACAGAGACAGGGGGCGCGGAAGCTTTCTTT | CASSTETGGAEAFF
TRBJ1-2 | NA | NA | TRBV18 | TGTGCCAGCTCACAGCTTCGACACATCTATGGCTACACCTTC | CASSQLRHIYGYTF
TRBJ1-3 | NA | NA | TRBV4-3 | TGCGCCAGCAGCCAAGAAGCCTCCCTTACCATAGGAAACACCATATATTTT | CASSQEASLTIGNTIYF
TRBJ2-1 | NA | TRBD2 | TRBV9 | TGTGCCAGCAGCGTCGACCCCGACGGGCTAGCGGGAATTTTGAATGAGCAGTTCTTC | CASSVDPDGLAGILNEQFF
TRBJ2-7 | NA | TRBD1 | TRBV28 | TGTGCCAGCAGCTCCGGGACAGGGAACGAGCAGTACTTC | CASSSGTGNEQYF
TRBJ2-7 | once | NA | TRBV4-2 | TGTGCCAGCAGTCTAGCCAATTACGAGCAGTACTTC | CASSLANYEQYF
TRBJ2-7 | NA | TRBD1 | TRBV25-1 | TGTGCCAGCAGTGAAGCCGGACAGGCCCCCTACGAGCAGTACTTC | CASSEAGQAPYEQYF